This T cell receptor (beta chain) was documented in a study of CD8 T cells in ankylosing spondylitis. TCRdb reprocessed the 5' RACE reads via MiXCR and lists one record per CDR3 protein. Of roughly 260,000 distinct CDR3 sequences listed, 20% are singletons. The CDR3 covers 16 residues. Germline V gene data show CDR1 as MDHEN and CDR2 as SYDVKM. V was clipped by 2 bases and J by 4 bases; unmatched bases: 5. This clonotype showed up just a few times. The TCR originated in a male donor with ankylosing spondylitis or in good health (not recorded which). The specimen was blood, either unsorted or a sorted T cell fraction (not recorded which). V and J are TRBV28 and TRBJ2-2; TRBD2 agrees at 9 bases. The CDR3 loop is CASSLDAGGSTGELFF. DNA for the CDR3: TGTGCCAGCAGTTTAGATGCGGGAGGGAGCACCGGGGAGCTGTTTTTT.